This T cell receptor (beta chain) was sequenced during a study of blood T cell repertoires in COVID-19. In the original analysis: Reference gene primer amplification gave nucleated cell count estimates. Clones were sequenced by immunoSEQ multiplex PCR, and TCRdb holds only the in-frame ones, with some missing. Clone size and V and J calls were adopted from that table, with D and trimming inferred from the DNA. Of approximately 42,000 clones in the sample, roughly 74% were seen once. V lost 1 base and J 6 bases, leaving 14 bases between the germline ends. The CDR3 has 15 residues. CDR1 and CDR2 (germline): SGHTA, FQGNSA.

Source material: peripheral blood. The source is an elderly man with acute or convalescent COVID-19. The genes are TRBV7-2 and TRBJ2-3; a weak D match, TRBD2 (5 bases). The CDR3 nucleotides are TGTGCCAGCAGCTTAGAGGGAGTAGGGTTGGATACGCAGTATTTT. This translates into CASSLEGVGLDTQYF.